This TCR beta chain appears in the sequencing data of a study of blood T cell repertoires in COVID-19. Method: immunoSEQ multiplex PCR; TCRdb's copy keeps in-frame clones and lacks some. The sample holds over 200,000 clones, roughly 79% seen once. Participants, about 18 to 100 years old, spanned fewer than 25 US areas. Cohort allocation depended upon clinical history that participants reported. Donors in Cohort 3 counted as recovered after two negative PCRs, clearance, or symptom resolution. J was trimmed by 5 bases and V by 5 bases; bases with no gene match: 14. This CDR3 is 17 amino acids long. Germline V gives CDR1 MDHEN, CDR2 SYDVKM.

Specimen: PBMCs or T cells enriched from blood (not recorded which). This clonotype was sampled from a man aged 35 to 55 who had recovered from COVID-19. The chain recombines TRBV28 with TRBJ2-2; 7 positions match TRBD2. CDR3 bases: TGTGCCAGCAGTGGATGGCTAGCGGCCCTCGGGACCGGGGAGCTGTTTTTT. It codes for CASSGWLAALGTGELFF.